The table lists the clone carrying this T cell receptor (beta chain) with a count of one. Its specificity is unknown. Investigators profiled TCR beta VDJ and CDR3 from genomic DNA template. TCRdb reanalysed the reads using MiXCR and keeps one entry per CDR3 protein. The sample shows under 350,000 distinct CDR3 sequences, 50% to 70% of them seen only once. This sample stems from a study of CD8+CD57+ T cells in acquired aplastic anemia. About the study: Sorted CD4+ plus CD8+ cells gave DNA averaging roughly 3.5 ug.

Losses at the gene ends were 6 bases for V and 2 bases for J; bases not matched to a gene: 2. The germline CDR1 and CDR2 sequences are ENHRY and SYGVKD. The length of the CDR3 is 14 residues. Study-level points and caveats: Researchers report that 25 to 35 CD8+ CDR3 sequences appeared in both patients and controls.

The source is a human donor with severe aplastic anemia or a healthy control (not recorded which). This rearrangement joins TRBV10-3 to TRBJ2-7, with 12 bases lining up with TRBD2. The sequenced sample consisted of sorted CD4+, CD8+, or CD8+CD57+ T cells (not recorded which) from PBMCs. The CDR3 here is CAISGLAGTYEQYF. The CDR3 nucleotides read TGTGCCATCAGCGGACTAGCGGGGACCTACGAGCAGTACTTC.